What follows are 25 T cell receptor beta chains derived from one specimen sequenced in a study of beta chain features in type 1 diabetes. Sequencing targeted expressed TCRB transcripts, as all isolated RNA had been reverse transcribed. Profiling relied on immunoSEQ multiplex PCR, and the TCRdb table lists in-frame clones only, not all of them. The sample has under 900,000 clones; 17% are singletons. The sequencing sample was made of naive CD4+ T cells from blood. These receptors were collected from a woman aged 18 to 35 in good health.

This sequence joins TRBV5-1 and TRBJ1-4, with D perhaps matching TRBD1 (5 bases). The CDR3 is made up of 14 amino acids. Germline V gives CDR1 SGHRS, CDR2 YFSETQ. Trimming pared 2 bases from V and 6 bases from J, leaving 11 bases between. Written as DNA, the CDR3 is TGCGCCAGCAGCTTTGACAGAAACTATGAAAAACTGTTTTTT. It codes for CASSFDRNYEKLFF.

The rearrangement joins TRBV9 to TRBJ1-2; D remains unclear. Germline loops: CDR1 SGDLS, CDR2 YYNGEE. This CDR3 comprises 18 residues. Deletions cut 0 bases from V and 4 bases from J, with 22 bases between. For the CDR3, the DNA is TGTGCCAGCAGCGTAGTAGCAGGCCTCTCCGCGTGGACCTATGGCTACACCTTC. It translates to CASSVVAGLSAWTYGYTF.

The chain combines TRBV28 with TRBJ2-3; 7 nucleotides agree with TRBD2. CDR1 MDHEN and CDR2 SYDVKM come from the germline V gene. V trimming: 0 bases; J trimming: 0 bases; junction bases outside the gene matches: 6. The CDR3 covers 17 residues. CDR3 in amino acids: CASSLWWGTTSTDTQYF. CDR3 DNA sequence: TGTGCCAGCAGTTTATGGTGGGGGACTACTAGCACAGATACGCAGTATTTT.

V is TRBV15 and J is TRBJ2-5; D gene unclear. Germline CDR1 is LNHNV and CDR2 is YYDKDF (reference sequence). This CDR3 has 15 residues. V was cut by 2 bases and J by 0 bases, with 10 bases left in between. The CDR3 loop is CATSRQHLYQETQYF. In DNA, the CDR3 is TGTGCCACCAGCAGACAGCACTTGTACCAAGAGACCCAGTACTTC.

The rearrangement uses TRBV13 and TRBJ2-6; D gene ambiguous. This CDR3 is built from 16 residues. V dropped 0 bases and J dropped 0 bases, with 6 bases sitting between them. Germline CDR1 is PRHDT and CDR2 is FYEKMQ (reference sequence). CDR3 protein: CASSLGGVSGANVLTF. Here the CDR3 DNA reads TGTGCCAGCAGCTTAGGTGGGGTCTCTGGGGCCAACGTCCTGACTTTC.

This clone was observed a few times. The chain recombines TRBV9 with TRBJ2-1; TRBD2 aligns across 13 bases. The CDR3 sequence is 15 residues long. Germline CDR1 is SGDLS and CDR2 is YYNGEE. Trimming removed 0 bases from V and 9 bases from J; junction bases left unmatched: 3. The CDR3 DNA follows: TGTGCCAGCAGCGTAGAGGGACTAGCGGGGATTGAGCAGTTCTTC. This translates into CASSVEGLAGIEQFF.

J is TRBJ2-3 and V is TRBV5-1; TRBD1 matches 9 bases. This CDR3 comprises 15 residues. In germline, CDR1 is SGHRS, CDR2 YFSETQ. J gave up 4 bases and V 4 bases, and 7 bases lay outside the gene matches. CDR3 sequence: CASSKGTGYSDTQYF. The CDR3 nucleotides read TGCGCCAGCAGCAAAGGGACAGGGTATTCAGATACGCAGTATTTT.

This clone showed up just a few times. This specimen includes other DNA sequences encoding the same CDR3. This chain uses TRBV5-6 with TRBJ2-7; D call uncertain. CDR1 SGHDT and CDR2 YYEEEE come from the germline V gene. V lost 1 base, J lost 1 base, and 3 bases lay in between. There are 12 residues in the CDR3. The CDR3 sequence: CASSLRSYEQYF. CDR3 nucleotide sequence: TGTGCCAGCAGCTTGCGGTCCTACGAGCAGTACTTC.

This clone was counted a few times. This chain uses TRBV5-4 with TRBJ2-1, with D unresolved. The V and J ends lost 2 bases and 9 bases respectively, with 6 bases between them. Germline CDR1 reads SGHNT; CDR2 reads YYREEE (reference sequence). The CDR3 has 11 amino acids. The CDR3 DNA reads as TGTGCCAGCAGCTTACAGATTGAGCAGTTCTTC. It translates to CASSLQIEQFF.

The rearrangement joins TRBV5-6 to TRBJ2-7; D unclear. V lost 3 bases, J lost 0 bases, and 13 bases lay in between. CDR1 and CDR2 from the germline V gene are SGHDT and YYEEEE. The CDR3 has 15 amino acids. CDR3 in DNA: TGTGCCAGCAGCTCCTCCATCGGGTCCTCCTACGAGCAGTACTTC. It specifies CASSSSIGSSYEQYF.

Only one count was recorded for this clone. This sample includes further DNA sequences coding for the same CDR3. The chain joins TRBV7-2 to TRBJ2-1, with unresolved D. The germline V gene encodes CDR1 SGHTA and CDR2 FQGNSA. V lost 3 bases and J lost 8, with 14 bases in between. This CDR3 is 14 amino acids long. The CDR3 nucleotides are TGTGCCAGCAGCTTGAGTCCTAGTCTGGATGAGCAGTTCTTC. Its translation: CASSLSPSLDEQFF.

V is TRBV27 and J is TRBJ1-2; 9 nucleotides align to TRBD1. The CDR3 covers 16 residues. Germline V gene lookup returns CDR1 MNHEY and CDR2 SMNVEV (reference sequence). V lost 5 bases, J lost 1 base, and 8 bases stayed unmatched. The CDR3: CASSPSWTGVNYGYTF. For the CDR3, the DNA is TGTGCCAGCAGTCCCTCTTGGACAGGGGTTAACTATGGCTACACCTTC.

This clone was detected a few times. The chain recombines TRBV9 with TRBJ2-7, with 9 bases that match TRBD2. V trimming: 4 bases; J trimming: 2 bases; junction bases outside the gene matches: 4. The CDR3 is 14 residues long. CDR1 and CDR2 from the germline V gene are SGDLS and YYNGEE. The CDR3 loop reads CASSPTSGTYEQYF. CDR3 in DNA: TGTGCCAGCAGCCCGACTAGCGGTACCTACGAGCAGTACTTC. The variable domain in full, with the rest retrieved from reference TRBV9 and TRBJ2-7, is DSGVTQTPKHLITATGQRVTLRCSPRSGDLSVYWYQQSLDQGLQFLIQYYNGEERAKGNILERFSAQQFPDLHSELNLSSLELGDSALYFCASSPTSGTYEQYFGPGTRLTVT.

The chain employs TRBV7-2 and TRBJ2-1; weak D call: TRBD2 (5 bases). This CDR3 has 15 amino acids. V lost 3 bases to trimming and J lost 9 bases, with 18 bases between them. The germline gives CDR1 SGHTA, CDR2 FQGNSA. Here the CDR3 reads CASSFWSSFLGEQFF. CDR3 DNA: TGTGCCAGCAGCTTTTGGTCTAGCTTCTTAGGTGAGCAGTTCTTC.

There are a few counts of this clone. The rearrangement joins TRBV19 to TRBJ2-5; 13 nucleotides match TRBD2. Germline CDR1 and CDR2: LNHDA and SQIVND (reference sequence). With 1 base clipped from V and 3 bases from J, the junction kept 2 bases outside the gene matches. CDR3 size: 16 residues. CDR3 DNA: TGTGCCAGTAGTATAGGACTAGCGGGAGGAGAAGAGACCCAGTACTTC. Its translation: CASSIGLAGGEETQYF.

V and J are TRBV4-2 and TRBJ2-5, with TRBD1 identical over 11 bases. Trimming removed 6 bases from V and 5 bases from J; junction bases left unmatched: 11. Germline V gives CDR1 LGHNA, CDR2 YNFKEQ. This CDR3 comprises 16 residues. The CDR3 loop is CASSREDRGRGETQYF. CDR3 nucleotide sequence: TGTGCCAGCAGTAGGGAGGACAGGGGGCGCGGGGAGACCCAGTACTTC.

V usage is TRBV6-5 and J usage is TRBJ2-6; 8 bases fit TRBD1. V shed 5 bases and J 17 bases; nucleotides not matched to a gene: 14. CDR3 size: 14 residues. Per the germline V gene, CDR1 is MNHEY and CDR2 is SVGAGI. CDR3: CASSLVPGTGILTF. The CDR3 DNA reads TGTGCCAGCAGTCTGGTCCCCGGGACAGGTATCTTGACTTTC.

This clone has only a few counts. The chain carries TRBV7-2 and TRBJ2-7; TRBD1 is a possible D gene (6 bases). The ends were cut back, 5 bases at V and 4 bases at J, with 21 bases in the middle. The CDR3 loop spans 16 amino acids. The germline gives CDR1 SGHTA, CDR2 FQGNSA. The CDR3 coding sequence is TGTGCCAGCAGCCCCAGGGGAGCCCTATCGACGTACGAGCAGTACTTC. Amino acid sequence: CASSPRGALSTYEQYF.

There are a few counts of this clone. This rearrangement joins TRBV7-3 to TRBJ2-6; no clear D gene. This CDR3 has 17 amino acids. V was shortened by 5 bases and J by 0 bases, with 14 bases between the two germline ends. CDR1 and CDR2 from the germline V gene are SGHTA and FQGTGA. CDR3: CASSLQPLPSGANVLTF. As DNA, the CDR3 is TGTGCCAGCAGCCTTCAGCCACTTCCCTCTGGGGCCAACGTCCTGACTTTC. Full variable domain (outside the CDR3, taken from reference TRBV7-3 and TRBJ2-6): GAGVSQTPSNKVTEKGKYVELRCDPISGHTALYWYRQSLGQGPEFLIYFQGTGAADDSGLPNDRFFAVRPEGSVSTLKIQRTERGDSAVYLCASSLQPLPSGANVLTFGAGSRLTVL.

This clone was found a few times. The chain couples TRBV7-2 to TRBJ2-1, with D unclear. V dropped 6 bases and J dropped 6 bases, with 15 bases sitting between them. This CDR3 spans 14 amino acids. Germline assignment: CDR1 SGHTA and CDR2 FQGNSA. The DNA for the CDR3 is TGTGCCAGCAGTTTGGACCCCACCCGCAATGAGCAGTTCTTC. As protein: CASSLDPTRNEQFF. The variable domain in full, completed from reference TRBV7-2 and TRBJ2-1, reads GAGVSQSPSNKVTEKGKDVELRCDPISGHTALYWYRQSLGQGLEFLIYFQGNSAPDKSGLPSDRFSAERTGGSVSTLTIQRTQQEDSAVYLCASSLDPTRNEQFFGPGTRLTVL.

CDR3 sequence reads: CASSLTSGHSYEQYF. CDR3 sequence (DNA): TGTGCCAGCAGCTTAACTAGCGGCCACTCCTACGAGCAGTACTTC. This rearrangement joins TRBV7-9 to TRBJ2-7, with TRBD2 matching over 8 bases. Germline CDR1 and CDR2: SEHNR and FQNEAQ (reference sequence). The CDR3 is 15 residues long. V dropped 2 bases and J dropped 0; count of bases not matched to a gene: 3.

This clone was detected only a few times. CDR3 DNA sequence: TGTGCCAGCAGTTCCGGGACAGGGATAGGCGAAGCTTTCTTT. Residues: CASSSGTGIGEAFF. The rearrangement joins TRBV28 to TRBJ1-1; the match to TRBD1 covers 9 bases. V gave up 4 bases and J gave up 8 bases; unmatched junction bases: 8. CDR1 is MDHEN, CDR2 SYDVKM, per germline. CDR3 length: 14 residues. Complete variable domain (other parts from reference TRBV28 and TRBJ1-1): DVKVTQSSRYLVKRTGEKVFLECVQDMDHENMFWYRQDPGLGLRLIYFSYDVKMKEKGDIPEGYSVSREKKERFSLILESASTNQTSMYLCASSSGTGIGEAFFGQGTRLTVV.

V usage is TRBV19 and J usage is TRBJ2-3; 7 positions match TRBD2. The CDR3 has 15 residues. Germline CDR1 is LNHDA and CDR2 is SQIVND (reference sequence). The V segment lost 7 bases and the J segment 0 bases; nucleotides outside the gene matches: 7. The CDR3 DNA is TGTGCCAGTACGCTAGCGGCGACTAGCACAGATACGCAGTATTTT. Protein sequence: CASTLAATSTDTQYF.

In this sample, this clone turned up a few times. J is TRBJ1-2 and V is TRBV7-2; 9 bases line up with TRBD1. CDR1 and CDR2 (germline): SGHTA, FQGNSA. The V gene end was trimmed by 5 bases and the J gene end by 2 bases; junction bases not matched to a gene: 6. The CDR3 runs to 15 residues. The CDR3: CASSQGQGPNYGYTF. As DNA, the CDR3 is TGTGCCAGCAGCCAGGGACAGGGACCGAACTATGGCTACACCTTC.

The V and J genes are TRBV19 and TRBJ1-5; 7 nucleotides match TRBD1. The junction had 7 bases not matched to a gene; V was cut back by 3 bases and J by 5 bases. The CDR3 totals 15 residues. Looked up from germline, CDR1 is LNHDA and CDR2 is SQIVND (reference sequence). Here the CDR3 reads CASSIIITGDQPQHF. The CDR3 nucleotides are TGTGCCAGTAGTATCATAATTACAGGGGATCAGCCCCAGCATTTT.